A single sample gave rise to the 20 T cell receptor beta chains below, sequenced in a study of control samples from healthy donors and cancer patients. Clones were read by immunoSEQ multiplex PCR, and TCRdb kept only the in-frame ones, dropping some. The profile shows 400,000 to 500,000 clones, over 75% of them singletons. The sample taken for sequencing was PBMCs. Receptor source: a man aged 35 to 55 with head and neck cancer.

The chain employs TRBV9 and TRBJ1-4, with D perhaps matching TRBD1 (6 bases). Per the germline V gene, CDR1 is SGDLS and CDR2 is YYNGEE. The V end was cut by 4 bases, the J end by 5 bases, with 15 bases between. CDR3 length equals 15 residues. The CDR3 DNA reads as TGTGCCAGCAGCCCCCACAGGGTCACGAATGAAAAACTGTTTTTT. Protein product: CASSPHRVTNEKLFF.

The rearrangement links TRBV9 to TRBJ1-5; tentatively, D is TRBD1 (5 bases). Germline assignment: CDR1 SGDLS and CDR2 YYNGEE. CDR3 length equals 14 residues. Trimming took 3 bases from V and 5 from J, leaving 12 bases between them. Here the CDR3 reads CASSAGTGDQPQHF. In DNA, the CDR3 is TGTGCCAGCAGCGCCGGGACGGGAGATCAGCCCCAGCATTTT.

This chain uses TRBV27 with TRBJ2-3, with TRBD2 matching 7 bases. Unmatched junction bases numbered 9, after V lost 6 bases and J lost 3 bases. The germline V gene encodes CDR1 MNHEY and CDR2 SMNVEV (reference sequence). This CDR3 has 15 amino acids. In nucleotides, the CDR3 is TGTGCCAGCAGCCCTTGGGGTAGCGGGACAGATACGCAGTATTTT. Its protein is CASSPWGSGTDTQYF.

This chain links TRBV5-1 with TRBJ1-1; D uncertain. The CDR3 has 14 residues. The germline V gene has CDR1 SGHRS and CDR2 YFSETQ. Between the trimmed V and J ends, which lost 4 bases and 1 base, there was a span of 11 bases. In DNA, the CDR3 is TGCGCCAGCAGCCAGGCCTCCGGGAACACTGAAGCTTTCTTT. This sequence encodes CASSQASGNTEAFF.

The sample holds one count of this clone. The rearrangement uses TRBV14 and TRBJ1-1, with D hard to call. The germline V gene encodes CDR1 SGHDN and CDR2 FVKESK. There are 13 residues in the CDR3. V lost 4 bases, J lost 0 bases, and 6 bases lay in between. CDR3 residues: CASSPNMNTEAFF. CDR3 DNA: TGTGCCAGCAGCCCTAATATGAACACTGAAGCTTTCTTT. The variable domain in full, with the rest retrieved from reference TRBV14 and TRBJ1-1, is EAGVTQFPSHSVIEKGQTVTLRCDPISGHDNLYWYRRVMGKEIKFLLHFVKESKQDESGMPNNRFLAERTGGTYSTLKVQPAELEDSGVYFCASSPNMNTEAFFGQGTRLTVV.

The chain combines TRBV28 with TRBJ2-7, with 10 bases lining up with TRBD2. The CDR3 runs to 17 residues. V dropped 7 bases and J dropped 3; count of bases not matched to a gene: 15. Germline V gene data show CDR1 as MDHEN and CDR2 as SYDVKM. CDR3 residues: CASTQWGLAPGNYEQYF. Written as DNA, the CDR3 is TGTGCCAGCACCCAATGGGGACTAGCGCCAGGAAACTACGAGCAGTACTTC.

The rearrangement links TRBV29-1 to TRBJ1-3; perhaps TRBD1 as D (6 bases). CDR1 and CDR2 from the germline V gene are SQVTM and ANQGSEA. This CDR3 region has 17 residues. The V and J ends lost 5 bases and 0 bases respectively, with 20 bases between them. CDR3 amino acids: CSVQVRTASTSGNTIYF. Written as DNA, the CDR3 is TGCAGCGTTCAAGTCAGGACAGCCTCTACCTCTGGAAACACCATATATTTT.

This clone was counted once. The rearrangement uses TRBV4-2 and TRBJ1-3; tentatively, D is TRBD1 (5 bases). Trimming cost V 4 bases and J 3 bases, with 16 bases left between them. The CDR3 is 16 amino acids. The germline V gene encodes CDR1 LGHNA and CDR2 YNFKEQ. CDR3: CASSPDTRNYGNTIYF. In DNA, the CDR3 is TGTGCCAGCAGCCCGGACACTCGTAATTATGGAAACACCATATATTTT.

The chain recombines TRBV29-1 with TRBJ2-3, with TRBD2 matching 9 bases. There are 20 residues in the CDR3. The ends lost 6 bases at V and 0 bases at J; junction bases unmatched: 22. CDR1 is SQVTM and CDR2 is ANQGSEA in the germline V gene. For the CDR3, the DNA is TGCAGCGTCGACCGTCCGGGGGTGAACCTAGCGGGGCCTAGCACAGATACGCAGTATTTT. Translating it yields CSVDRPGVNLAGPSTDTQYF.

The chain links TRBV6-2 or TRBV6-3 to TRBJ2-7; D may match TRBD1 or TRBD2 (5 bases each). V gave up 6 bases and J gave up 0 bases, with 15 bases separating them. Germline V gives CDR1 MNHEY, CDR2 SVGEGT. This CDR3 is 15 amino acids long. Written as DNA, the CDR3 is TGTGCCAGCAGCTCCCGGGGCAGGAGCTCCTACGAGCAGTACTTC. It specifies CASSSRGRSSYEQYF.

The rearrangement uses TRBV27 and TRBJ2-5; no firm D call. This CDR3 has 14 residues. Germline assignment: CDR1 MNHEY and CDR2 SMNVEV (reference sequence). Trimming cost V 2 bases and J 4 bases, with 11 bases left between them. The CDR3 DNA follows: TGTGCCAGCAGTTTAGCAGAGGTGGGAGAGACCCAGTACTTC. This sequence encodes CASSLAEVGETQYF.

The chain links TRBV13 to TRBJ2-5; 7 bases line up with TRBD2. The CDR3 is 16 amino acids. The V segment lost 1 base and the J segment 2 bases; nucleotides outside the gene matches: 7. In germline, CDR1 is PRHDT, CDR2 FYEKMQ (reference sequence). The CDR3 DNA follows: TGTGCCAGCAGCTTAGAACCGGGGGGTTGGCAAGAGACCCAGTACTTC. Its protein is CASSLEPGGWQETQYF.

The chain couples TRBV4-3 to TRBJ2-7; no clear D gene. With 2 bases removed from V and 4 bases from J, the gap between germline ends came to 6 bases. CDR1 and CDR2 (germline): LGHNA, YSLEER. This CDR3 spans 12 amino acids. CDR3 in amino acids: CASSQFGYEQYF. In DNA, the CDR3 is TGCGCCAGCAGCCAATTTGGATACGAGCAGTACTTC.

The chain is built from TRBV5-4 and TRBJ2-5; TRBD2 matches at 7 bases. The germline V gene encodes CDR1 SGHNT and CDR2 YYREEE (reference sequence). This CDR3 spans 15 amino acids. Trimming cost V 4 bases and J 2 bases; bases outside gene matches: 8. DNA for the CDR3: TGTGCCAGCAGCCGGGACTACGGCGAACAAGAGACCCAGTACTTC. It specifies CASSRDYGEQETQYF.

The rearrangement uses TRBV7-3 and TRBJ2-5; weak D call: TRBD2 (6 bases). Germline loops: CDR1 SGHTA, CDR2 FQGTGA. V was trimmed by 5 bases and J by 5 bases, leaving 15 bases between them. The CDR3 loop spans 14 amino acids. Written as DNA, the CDR3 is TGTGCCAGCAGCCCCGGCCCCGCGGGGGAGACCCAGTACTTC. It specifies CASSPGPAGETQYF.

A note on this clone: The sample has other DNA sequences that encode this CDR3 too. The chain recombines TRBV7-2 with TRBJ2-7, with 7 bases matching TRBD1. Trimming took 1 base from V and 2 from J; bases not matched to a gene: 5. Germline assignment: CDR1 SGHTA and CDR2 FQGNSA. The CDR3 extends over 15 amino acids. CDR3 DNA: TGTGCCAGCAGCTTAGGGCAGGGGGTACCCTACGAGCAGTACTTC. Translating gives CASSLGQGVPYEQYF.

The V gene is TRBV29-1, the J gene TRBJ2-5; 7 bases line up with TRBD1. From germline, CDR1 is SQVTM and CDR2 ANQGSEA. V trimming: 6 bases; J trimming: 5 bases; junction bases outside the gene matches: 9. The CDR3 extends over 13 amino acids. The CDR3 spells CSVLGGGQETQYF. CDR3 DNA: TGCAGCGTCTTAGGGGGCGGGCAGGAGACCCAGTACTTC.

V is TRBV11-2 and J is TRBJ1-2; D might be TRBD1 (6 bases). Trimming pared 6 bases from V and 5 bases from J, leaving 7 bases between. The CDR3 totals 11 residues. CDR1 is SGHAT and CDR2 is FQNNGV in the germline V gene. The CDR3 nucleotides are TGTGCCAGCAGACAGGGATATGGCTACACCTTC. Translation: CASRQGYGYTF.

In its sample, this clone was seen a few times. The gene calls are TRBV6-5 and TRBJ1-4, with a possible D match to TRBD1 (6 bases). Between the trimmed V and J ends, which lost 4 bases and 5 bases, there was a span of 17 bases. The CDR3 sequence is 16 residues long. CDR1 MNHEY and CDR2 SVGAGI come from the germline V gene. This CDR3 reads CASSWAAGGQNEKLFF. In DNA form, the CDR3 reads TGTGCCAGCAGTTGGGCTGCTGGGGGACAAAATGAAAAACTGTTTTTT.

The chain couples TRBV6-5 to TRBJ1-1; the match to TRBD1 covers 7 bases. Germline CDR1 is MNHEY and CDR2 is SVGAGI. J was trimmed by 4 bases and V by 5 bases; bases with no gene match: 10. The CDR3 loop spans 15 amino acids. CDR3 nucleotide sequence: TGTGCCAGCAGTCTATCCGCCGGGACAGTCACTGAAGCTTTCTTT. This translates into CASSLSAGTVTEAFF.